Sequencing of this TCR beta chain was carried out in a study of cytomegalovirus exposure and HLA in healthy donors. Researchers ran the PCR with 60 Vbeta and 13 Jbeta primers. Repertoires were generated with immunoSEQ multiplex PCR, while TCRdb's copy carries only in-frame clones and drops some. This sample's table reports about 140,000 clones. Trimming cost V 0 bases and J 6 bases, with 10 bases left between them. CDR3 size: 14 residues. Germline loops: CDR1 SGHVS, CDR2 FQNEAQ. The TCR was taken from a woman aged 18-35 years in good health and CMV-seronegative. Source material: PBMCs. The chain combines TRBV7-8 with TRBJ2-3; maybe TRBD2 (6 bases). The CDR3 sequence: CASSLATSWDTQYF. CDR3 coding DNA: TGTGCCAGCAGCTTAGCGACTAGTTGGGATACGCAGTATTTT.